The source of this T cell receptor beta chain is a study of OX40 agonist ivuxolimab in advanced cancers. As for the study in general: Every 2 weeks, patients received ivuxolimab intravenously, dosed at 0.01 to 10 mg/kg. A diagnosis of hepatocellular carcinoma, melanoma, renal cell or head and neck cancer was present in dose-escalation patients. People who had prior anti-PD-1, anti-PD-L1 or anti-CTLA-4 therapy could take part, and roughly 44% had some.

Looked up from germline, CDR1 is SGHRS and CDR2 is YFSETQ. V lost 1 base to trimming and J lost 3 bases; unmatched junction nucleotides: 3. The CDR3 covers 15 residues. Details on this clone: What it recognizes is unknown.

Clones were read by immunoSEQ multiplex PCR, and TCRdb kept only the in-frame ones, dropping some. The data show 30,000 to 40,000 clones, with 87% seen just once and roughly 25% held by the top ten. Notes on the study in general: Clonal expansion was among the lowest in partial responders at 0.1-3.0 mg/kg, especially CD8+.

This chain uses TRBV5-1 with TRBJ2-2; the match to TRBD1 covers 7 bases. The receptor was derived from an adult with an advanced solid tumor such as melanoma, head and neck, liver or kidney cancer. The source material was CD4+ or CD8+ T cells sorted from blood, sampled in a trial of the OX40 agonist ivuxolimab. CDR3 loop: CASSLIGGDTGELFF. The CDR3 bases are TGCGCCAGCAGCTTGATAGGGGGCGACACCGGGGAGCTGTTTTTT.